The sequence of this T cell receptor beta chain was determined in a study of cytomegalovirus exposure and HLA in healthy donors. The sample holds one count of this clone. It was with 60 Vbeta and 13 Jbeta primers that the PCR ran. Measured with immunoSEQ multiplex PCR; TCRdb has only the in-frame clones, and not every one. The sample lists some 190,000 clones; 81% were seen once. Germline assignment: CDR1 SGDLS and CDR2 YYNGEE. Trimming stripped 4 bases from V and 0 bases from J, with 26 bases between. This CDR3 comprises 20 residues. J is TRBJ2-4 and V is TRBV9; possibly TRBD2 for D (5 bases). Sequencing was performed on PBMCs. This receptor was taken from a man younger than 35 in good health and CMV-seronegative. For the CDR3, the DNA is TGTGCCAGCAGCCCCACCCCGGGGTCCGGGGTTACTCTAGCCAAAAACATTCAGTACTTC. Its translation: CASSPTPGSGVTLAKNIQYF.